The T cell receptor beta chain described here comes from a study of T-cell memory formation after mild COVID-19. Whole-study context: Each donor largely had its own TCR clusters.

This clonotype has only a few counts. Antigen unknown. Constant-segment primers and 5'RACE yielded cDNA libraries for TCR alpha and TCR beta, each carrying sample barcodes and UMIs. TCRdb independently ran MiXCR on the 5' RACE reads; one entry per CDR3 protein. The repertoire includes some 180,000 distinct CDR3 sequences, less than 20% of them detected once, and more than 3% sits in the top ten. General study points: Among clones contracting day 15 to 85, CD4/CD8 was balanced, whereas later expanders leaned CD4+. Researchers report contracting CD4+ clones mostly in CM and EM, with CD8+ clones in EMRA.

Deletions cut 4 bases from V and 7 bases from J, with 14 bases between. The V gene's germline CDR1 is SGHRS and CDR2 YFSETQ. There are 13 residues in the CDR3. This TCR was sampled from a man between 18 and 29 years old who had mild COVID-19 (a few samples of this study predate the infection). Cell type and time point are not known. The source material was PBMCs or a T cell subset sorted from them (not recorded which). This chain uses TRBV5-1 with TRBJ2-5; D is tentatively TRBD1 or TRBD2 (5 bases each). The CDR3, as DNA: TGCGCCAGCAGCACGGGACGTCAGGGGACCCAGTACTTC. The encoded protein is CASSTGRQGTQYF.